The present T cell receptor (beta chain) was sequenced within a study of control samples from healthy donors and cancer patients. A single count supports this clone. This table comes from immunoSEQ multiplex PCR, and its TCRdb copy is limited to in-frame clones, with some not included. Of roughly 400,000 clones in the sample, around 90% are singletons; the top ten hold more than 6%. The CDR3 spans 12 residues. Germline V CDR1 and CDR2: LGHNT, FRNRAP. V lost 3 bases, J lost 6 bases, and 7 bases lay in between. Material: PBMCs. V and J are TRBV12-5 and TRBJ2-3, with D hard to call. This clonotype was sampled from a man aged 35 to 55 with head and neck cancer. Here the CDR3 reads CASGFLRDTQYF. CDR3 bases: TGTGCTAGTGGTTTCCTAAGGGATACGCAGTATTTT. The full variable domain, rest sourced from reference TRBV12-5 and TRBJ2-3, is DARVTQTPRHKVTEMGQEVTMRCQPILGHNTVFWYRQTMMQGLELLAYFRNRAPLDDSGMPKDRFSAEMPDATLATLKIQPSEPRDSAVYFCASGFLRDTQYFGPGTRLTVL.